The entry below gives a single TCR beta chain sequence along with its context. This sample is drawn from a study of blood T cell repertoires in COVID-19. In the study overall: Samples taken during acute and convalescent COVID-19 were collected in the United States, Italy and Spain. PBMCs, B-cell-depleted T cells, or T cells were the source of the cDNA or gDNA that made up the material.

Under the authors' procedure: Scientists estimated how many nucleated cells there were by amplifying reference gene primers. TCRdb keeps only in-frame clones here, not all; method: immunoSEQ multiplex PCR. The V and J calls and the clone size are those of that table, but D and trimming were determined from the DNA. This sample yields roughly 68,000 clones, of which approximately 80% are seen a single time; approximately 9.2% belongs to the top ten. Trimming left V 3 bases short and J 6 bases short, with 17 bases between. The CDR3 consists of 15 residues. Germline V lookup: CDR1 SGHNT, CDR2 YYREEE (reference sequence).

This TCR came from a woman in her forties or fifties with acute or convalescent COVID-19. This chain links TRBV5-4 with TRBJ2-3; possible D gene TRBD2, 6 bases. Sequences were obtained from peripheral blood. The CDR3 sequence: CASSSSGLAGDTQYF. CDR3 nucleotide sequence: TGTGCCAGCAGCTCCTCGGGACTGGCTGGTGATACGCAGTATTTT.